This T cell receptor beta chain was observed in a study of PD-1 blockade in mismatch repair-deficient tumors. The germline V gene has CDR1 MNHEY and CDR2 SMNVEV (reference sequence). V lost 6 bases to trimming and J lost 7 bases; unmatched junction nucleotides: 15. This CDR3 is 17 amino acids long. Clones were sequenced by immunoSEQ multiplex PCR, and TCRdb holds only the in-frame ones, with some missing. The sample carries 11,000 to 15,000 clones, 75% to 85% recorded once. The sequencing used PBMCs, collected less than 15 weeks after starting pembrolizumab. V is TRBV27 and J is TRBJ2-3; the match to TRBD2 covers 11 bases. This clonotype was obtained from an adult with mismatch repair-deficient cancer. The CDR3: CASRTGLAVMGGHTQYF. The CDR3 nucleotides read TGTGCCAGCAGGACGGGACTAGCGGTCATGGGGGGTCATACGCAGTATTTT.